The next 26 T cell receptor beta chains were all read from a single sample in a study of blood T cell repertoires in COVID-19. The table came from immunoSEQ multiplex PCR; TCRdb's copy has only in-frame clones and leaves some out. The data show some 150,000 clones, roughly nine tenths seen once. The sample was peripheral blood. All receptors come from a woman aged 55-70 years with COVID-19, enrolled during active disease.

This clone was seen only a few times. The V and J genes are TRBV27 and TRBJ2-7; D may be TRBD1 (6 bases). Trimming took off 6 bases at V and 2 bases at J, with 11 bases between the two ends. The CDR3 has 13 residues. CDR1 and CDR2 from the germline V gene are MNHEY and SMNVEV (reference sequence). For the CDR3, the DNA is TGTGCCAGCAGCCGGGACACTACCTACGAGCAGTACTTC. Its translation: CASSRDTTYEQYF.

In its sample, this clone was seen once. This chain connects TRBV3-1 (or the pseudogene TRBV3-2) to TRBJ2-3, with 8 bases matching TRBD2. The CDR3 has 16 residues. V shed 6 bases and J 3 bases; nucleotides not matched to a gene: 11. Germline loops: CDR1 LGHDT, CDR2 YNNKEL (reference sequence). CDR3 nucleotides: TGTGCCAGCAGTCGCCGTTCCGGACTAGCAACAGATACGCAGTATTTT. Translation gives CASSRRSGLATDTQYF.

The rearrangement uses TRBV27 and TRBJ2-7; TRBD2 might be the D (6 bases). The CDR3 contains 15 residues. Germline-derived CDR1 and CDR2 are MNHEY and SMNVEV (reference sequence). The V end lost 6 bases, the J end lost 3 bases, and 18 bases lay between the germline ends. This chain's CDR3 is CASSFSGDSLYEQYF. As DNA, the CDR3 is TGTGCCAGCAGCTTTTCGGGGGACTCGCTCTACGAGCAGTACTTC.

The CDR3 DNA reads TGTGCCACCAGTGAGCTACTAGCGGGAGGCTATGAGCAGTTCTTC. It codes for CATSELLAGGYEQFF. The genes are TRBV24-1 and TRBJ2-1, with 12 nucleotides matching TRBD2. Trimming took 4 bases from V and 8 from J; bases not matched to a gene: 5. Looked up from germline, CDR1 is KGHDR and CDR2 is SFDVKD. This CDR3 comprises 15 residues.

The chain employs TRBV30 and TRBJ1-1; 10 bases map to TRBD1. CDR1 is GTSNPN and CDR2 is SVGIG in the germline V gene (reference sequence). Germline trimming cut 5 bases from V and 1 base from J; bases unmatched to any gene: 1. The CDR3 has 13 residues. The CDR3 protein is CAWDRGPNTEAFF. In DNA, the CDR3 is TGTGCCTGGGACAGGGGGCCGAACACTGAAGCTTTCTTT. Full variable domain (rest looked up from reference TRBV30 and TRBJ1-1): SQTIHQWPATLVQPVGSPLSLECTVEGTSNPNLYWYRQAAGRGLQLLFYSVGIGQISSEVPQNLSASRPQDRQFILSSKKLLLSDSGFYLCAWDRGPNTEAFFGQGTRLTVV.

The V gene is TRBV18, the J gene TRBJ1-1; 7 bases are a match to TRBD1. V was clipped by 3 bases and J by 0 bases; unmatched bases: 7. Germline-derived CDR1 and CDR2 are KGHSH and LQKENI. The CDR3 totals 16 residues. CDR3 region: CASSPRTGLMNTEAFF. CDR3 in DNA: TGTGCCAGCTCACCCCGGACAGGCTTAATGAACACTGAAGCTTTCTTT.

The chain uses TRBV5-1 and TRBJ1-4; 7 bases are a match to TRBD1. Germline trimming cut 7 bases from V and 4 bases from J; bases unmatched to any gene: 13. Germline V lookup: CDR1 SGHRS, CDR2 YFSETQ. There are 16 residues in the CDR3. The CDR3 sequence is CASGLLSGGINEKLFF. Here the CDR3 DNA reads TGCGCCAGCGGACTCTTATCAGGGGGTATTAATGAAAAACTGTTTTTT.

V and J are TRBV6-6 and TRBJ1-5, with 12 bases that match TRBD1. Germline CDR1 reads MNHNY; CDR2 reads SVGAGI (reference sequence). This CDR3 contains 15 residues. J was trimmed by 6 bases and V by 6 bases; bases with no gene match: 6. The CDR3 loop is CASSRGQGAIQPQHF. CDR3 DNA: TGTGCCAGCAGCCGGGGACAGGGGGCGATTCAGCCCCAGCATTTT.

CDR3 residues: CASKEGSVGQPQHF. In DNA, the CDR3 is TGTGCCAGCAAGGAGGGGTCGGTGGGTCAGCCCCAGCATTTT. The chain recombines TRBV2 with TRBJ1-5, with a tentative D call TRBD1 (5 bases). CDR1 is SNHLY, CDR2 FYNNEI, per germline. V lost 7 bases, J lost 6 bases, and 16 bases lay in between. The CDR3 contains 14 residues.

This clone was counted only a few times. This chain links TRBV7-8 with TRBJ2-7; 10 bases are shared with TRBD2. The CDR3 covers 19 residues. Germline loops: CDR1 SGHVS, CDR2 FQNEAQ. The ends lost 5 bases at V and 0 bases at J; junction bases unmatched: 16. CDR3 loop: CASSPGLAVSKTSSYEQYF. The CDR3 DNA follows: TGTGCCAGCAGCCCCGGACTAGCGGTGTCGAAAACCAGCTCCTACGAGCAGTACTTC.

This chain joins TRBV30 and TRBJ2-5, with D maybe TRBD1 (5 bases). There are 13 residues in the CDR3. Germline V gene data show CDR1 as GTSNPN and CDR2 as SVGIG (reference sequence). V was pared by 4 bases and J by 5 bases, with 14 bases between. The CDR3 sequence is CAWNAGPAETQYF. CDR3 bases: TGTGCCTGGAACGCAGGGCCAGCCGAGACCCAGTACTTC.

This clone was seen only once. The chain uses TRBV6-2 or TRBV6-3 and TRBJ2-2; 10 positions agree with TRBD2. The V gene's germline CDR1 is MNHEY and CDR2 SVGEGT. This CDR3 has 14 residues. J was trimmed by 7 bases and V by 4 bases; bases with no gene match: 3. CDR3 nucleotides: TGTGCCAGCAGTTCCTTAGCGGGAGGCGGGGAGCTGTTTTTT. Translation gives CASSSLAGGGELFF.

The V and J genes are TRBV15 and TRBJ1-4, with 8 bases that match TRBD1. Germline CDR1 and CDR2: LNHNV and YYDKDF (reference sequence). The CDR3 runs 16 residues. The trim removed 0 bases at V and 7 bases at J, leaving 7 bases unmatched. CDR3 loop: CATSRDRGQGREKLFF. DNA of the CDR3: TGTGCCACCAGCAGAGATCGCGGACAGGGACGTGAAAAACTGTTTTTT.

The chain uses TRBV4-3 and TRBJ1-1; D possibly corresponds to TRBD1 (6 bases). Germline-derived CDR1 and CDR2 are LGHNA and YSLEER. V was clipped by 4 bases and J by 10 bases, with 25 bases between them. The CDR3 length is 16 residues. This CDR3 is CASSPQGDTSPVGAFF. CDR3 nucleotide sequence: TGCGCCAGCAGCCCCCAAGGGGACACCTCGCCCGTGGGAGCTTTCTTT.

The CDR3 region has the DNA TGTGCCATCAGTGAGCCGGAACTAGCGGGAAGCTCCTACGAGCAGTACTTC. As protein: CAISEPELAGSSYEQYF. V usage is TRBV10-3 and J usage is TRBJ2-7; the match to TRBD2 covers 10 bases. This CDR3 is 17 amino acids long. Germline V gene lookup returns CDR1 ENHRY and CDR2 SYGVKD. Trimming at V came to 2 bases and at J to 0 bases, leaving 7 bases not matched to a gene.

The rearrangement links TRBV7-2 to TRBJ2-3; 9 bases fit TRBD2. V lost 5 bases, J lost 4 bases, and 10 bases stayed unmatched. The CDR3 has 16 amino acids. The germline V gene has CDR1 SGHTA and CDR2 FQGNSA. Here the CDR3 DNA reads TGTGCCAGCAGCGCCTTTAGCGGGGGACGGGCAGATACGCAGTATTTT. Translated, it gives CASSAFSGGRADTQYF. The full variable domain, in which reference TRBV7-2 and TRBJ2-3 provide the parts outside the CDR3, is GAGVSQSPSNKVTEKGKDVELRCDPISGHTALYWYRQSLGQGLEFLIYFQGNSAPDKSGLPSDRFSAERTGGSVSTLTIQRTQQEDSAVYLCASSAFSGGRADTQYFGPGTRLTVL.

The gene calls are TRBV24-1 and TRBJ2-1; TRBD2 matches 9 bases. The V gene's germline CDR1 is KGHDR and CDR2 SFDVKD. The V segment lost 0 bases and the J segment 7 bases; nucleotides outside the gene matches: 12. This CDR3 is built from 18 residues. CDR3 nucleotide sequence: TGTGCCACCAGTGATTTGGGGGTCGCGGGAGGGCCGGGGAATGAGCAGTTCTTC. Translating gives CATSDLGVAGGPGNEQFF.

J is TRBJ2-5 and V is TRBV10-3; 8 bases are a match to TRBD1. Germline-derived CDR1 and CDR2 are ENHRY and SYGVKD. The V gene end was trimmed by 10 bases and the J gene end by 3 bases; junction bases not matched to a gene: 4. CDR3 length: 12 amino acids. Here the CDR3 reads CATRTGKETQYF. For the CDR3, the DNA is TGTGCCACCAGGACAGGGAAAGAGACCCAGTACTTC.

The rearrangement uses TRBV12-3 or TRBV12-4 and TRBJ1-2; 9 bases are a match to TRBD1. The CDR3 totals 13 residues. Losses at the gene ends were 6 bases for V and 4 bases for J; bases not matched to a gene: 3. In DNA, the CDR3 is TGTGCCAGCAGCTTGACAGGGGGCTATGGCTACACCTTC. Amino acids: CASSLTGGYGYTF.

This chain uses TRBV7-9 with TRBJ1-2; tentative D call: TRBD1 (5 bases). Trimming removed 3 bases at V and 9 bases at J, with 14 bases between. The length of the CDR3 is 13 residues. From germline, CDR1 is SEHNR and CDR2 FQNEAQ (reference sequence). The CDR3 protein is CASSLKITGSYTF. The CDR3 DNA is TGTGCCAGCAGCTTGAAGATCACAGGCAGCTACACCTTC.

The V gene is TRBV5-1, the J gene TRBJ1-4; no clear D. Germline CDR1 reads SGHRS; CDR2 reads YFSETQ. The CDR3 loop spans 18 amino acids. Trimming left V 4 bases short and J 0 bases short, with 19 bases between. For the CDR3, the DNA is TGCGCCAGCAGCGCAGAACGGACGGGAATCGCAACTAATGAAAAACTGTTTTTT. It encodes CASSAERTGIATNEKLFF.

This clone was counted a single time. This chain uses TRBV28 with TRBJ1-1, with 9 bases fitting TRBD1. Germline V gene lookup returns CDR1 MDHEN and CDR2 SYDVKM. CDR3 length: 13 residues. V was pared by 6 bases and J by 6 bases, with 5 bases of the junction left unmatched. CDR3 amino acids: CASRLQGASEAFF. The CDR3 bases are TGTGCCAGCAGATTACAGGGGGCCTCTGAAGCTTTCTTT.

This clone was found once. This sequence joins TRBV6-6 and TRBJ1-1; 10 bases are shared with TRBD1. With 6 bases clipped from V and 8 bases from J, the junction kept 9 bases outside the gene matches. The length of the CDR3 is 14 residues. Germline values: CDR1 MNHNY, CDR2 SVGAGI (reference sequence). CDR3 sequence reads: CASSGTGEAREAFF. In DNA form, the CDR3 reads TGTGCCAGCAGCGGGACAGGGGAGGCACGGGAAGCTTTCTTT.

CDR3 region: CASSTSQRDLVNEKLFF. DNA for the CDR3: TGTGCCAGCAGCACTAGCCAGCGGGATCTGGTTAATGAAAAACTGTTTTTT. The rearrangement links TRBV7-9 to TRBJ1-4, with D hard to call. From germline, CDR1 is SEHNR and CDR2 FQNEAQ (reference sequence). The CDR3 is made up of 17 amino acids. V was pared by 5 bases and J by 4 bases, with 20 bases between.

The chain joins TRBV10-3 to TRBJ2-3; 8 nucleotides align to TRBD1. CDR3 length: 15 amino acids. Losses at the gene ends were 6 bases for V and 2 bases for J; bases not matched to a gene: 7. Germline CDR1 and CDR2: ENHRY and SYGVKD. CDR3 amino acids: CAIRARQGSTDTQYF. The CDR3 coding sequence is TGTGCCATCAGAGCAAGACAGGGGTCCACAGATACGCAGTATTTT.

In its sample, this clone ranks as medium-sized. Distinct nucleotide sequences in the sample also encode this CDR3. V is TRBV28 and J is TRBJ2-2, with D unclear. Trimming took 1 base from V and 0 from J, leaving 9 bases between them. CDR3 length equals 16 residues. The germline gives CDR1 MDHEN, CDR2 SYDVKM. The CDR3 here is CASSLLSTANTGELFF. In nucleotides, the CDR3 is TGTGCCAGCAGTTTATTGTCTACTGCGAACACCGGGGAGCTGTTTTTT.